The 18 T cell receptor beta chains below all came from one sample that was sequenced in a study of cytotoxic CD8 clonotypes in ibrutinib-treated CLL. Sequencing was performed with immunoSEQ multiplex PCR; in TCRdb, only in-frame clones are kept and a portion is missing. The table includes some 40,000 clones, about two thirds detected once. Material: PBMCs, obtained at disease progression, from a patient treated with ibrutinib. The source of these receptors is a human donor with chronic lymphocytic leukemia.

The chain has TRBV11-3 and TRBJ1-1; D uncertain. V lost 5 bases, J lost 1 base, and 14 bases lay in between. The CDR3 has 15 residues. The V gene's germline CDR1 is SGHNT and CDR2 YENEEA. The DNA of the CDR3 is TGTGCCAGCAGCCCACATCAATGGGGGAACACTGAAGCTTTCTTT. Translation: CASSPHQWGNTEAFF.

The chain links TRBV5-4 to TRBJ1-4; TRBD1 matches 7 bases. V lost 4 bases and J lost 8; bases outside the gene matches: 11. Germline CDR1 SGHNT, CDR2 YYREEE (reference sequence). This CDR3 has 15 residues. In DNA, the CDR3 is TGTGCCAGCAGCCCCCAGACAGGGCCGGAGGAAAAACTGTTTTTT. It yields the protein CASSPQTGPEEKLFF. Based on the CDR3 plus reference TRBV5-4 and TRBJ1-4, the full variable domain is ETGVTQSPTHLIKTRGQQVTLRCSSQSGHNTVSWYQQALGQGPQFIFQYYREEENGRGNFPPRFSGLQFPNYSSELNVNALELDDSALYLCASSPQTGPEEKLFFGSGTQLSVL.

About this clone: One end of the junction varies from germline; a read error may be responsible. CDR3: CASSLLGENEQFF. In DNA, the CDR3 is TGTGCTAGCAGCTTGCTAGGGGAGAATGAGCAGTTCTTC. The rearrangement joins TRBV7-7 to TRBJ2-1, with D perhaps matching TRBD1 or TRBD2 (5 bases each). The CDR3 is made up of 13 amino acids. The germline gives CDR1 SSHAT, CDR2 FNYEAQ (reference sequence). The entire variable domain, with the rest obtained from reference TRBV7-7 and TRBJ2-1, is as follows: GAGVSQSPRYKVTKRGQDVTLRCDPISSHATLYWYQQALGQGPEFLTYFNYEAQPDKSGLPSDRFSAERPEGSISTLTIQRTEQRDSAMYRCASSLLGENEQFFGPGTRLTVL.

This clone was seen once. The chain employs TRBV11-3 and TRBJ2-7; D is possibly TRBD1 (6 bases). V gave up 3 bases and J gave up 1 base, with 13 bases separating them. The CDR3 spans 15 residues. Germline V lookup: CDR1 SGHNT, CDR2 YENEEA. CDR3 sequence reads: CASSFRQGISYEQYF. The CDR3 DNA sequence: TGTGCCAGCAGCTTTCGTCAGGGGATTTCCTACGAGCAGTACTTC.

The chain joins TRBV14 to TRBJ2-7; the D call may be TRBD1 or TRBD2 (5 bases each). Germline values: CDR1 SGHDN, CDR2 FVKESK. This CDR3 region has 15 residues. V dropped 3 bases and J dropped 2 bases, with 14 bases sitting between them. CDR3 region: CASSHNWDGTYEQYF. CDR3 coding DNA: TGTGCCAGCAGCCACAACTGGGACGGAACCTACGAGCAGTACTTC.

The V gene is TRBV7-9, the J gene TRBJ1-5; possible D gene TRBD1, 5 bases. This CDR3 is built from 13 residues. The V gene lost 5 bases and the J gene lost 5 bases, with 10 bases spanning the gap. Germline values: CDR1 SEHNR, CDR2 FQNEAQ (reference sequence). DNA for the CDR3: TGTGCCAGCAGCCCTGACAGATATCAGCCCCAGCATTTT. This encodes CASSPDRYQPQHF.

This clone turned up a few times. The J gene is TRBJ2-1, the V gene TRBV29-1; 9 positions match TRBD1. Per the germline V gene, CDR1 is SQVTM and CDR2 is ANQGSEA. The trim removed 3 bases at V and 8 bases at J, leaving 8 bases unmatched. The CDR3 length is 14 residues. CDR3 in amino acids: CSVEGTGSNHEQFF. DNA of the CDR3: TGCAGCGTTGAGGGGACAGGGTCGAACCATGAGCAGTTCTTC.

This chain links TRBV19 with TRBJ2-2; no reliable D call. V shed 0 bases and J shed 0 bases, with 11 bases lying between them. The germline gives CDR1 LNHDA, CDR2 SQIVND (reference sequence). CDR3 length: 17 amino acids. The CDR3 bases are TGTGCCAGTAGTATAGATCTCGGAACAGCGAACACCGGGGAGCTGTTTTTT. Protein product: CASSIDLGTANTGELFF.

This clone has just a few counts. The chain carries TRBV30 and TRBJ1-5, with D uncertain. The V gene lost 3 bases and the J gene lost 9 bases, with 15 bases spanning the gap. This CDR3 has 13 amino acids. Germline CDR1 GTSNPN, CDR2 SVGIG (reference sequence). The CDR3 loop is CAWRGPGGTPQHF. The CDR3 DNA sequence: TGTGCCTGGAGAGGGCCTGGTGGAACGCCCCAGCATTTT.

This chain connects TRBV6-4 to TRBJ2-6; maybe TRBD2 (6 bases). Germline-derived CDR1 and CDR2 are MRHNA and SNTAGT. The CDR3 is made up of 16 amino acids. The V end was cut by 0 bases, the J end by 0 bases, with 6 bases between. In DNA, the CDR3 is TGTGCCAGCAGTGACTCTAGCGGCTCTGGGGCCAACGTCCTGACTTTC. It is translated as CASSDSSGSGANVLTF.

The CDR3 sequence: CSVGTGSTSSYEQYF. CDR3 in DNA: TGCAGCGTGGGGACAGGGTCTACGAGCTCCTACGAGCAGTACTTC. This chain links TRBV29-1 with TRBJ2-7; 9 positions match TRBD1. Germline V lookup: CDR1 SQVTM, CDR2 ANQGSEA. V gave up 6 bases and J gave up 0 bases; unmatched junction bases: 9. The CDR3 length is 15 residues.

V usage is TRBV19 and J usage is TRBJ2-7, with D unresolved. V dropped 5 bases and J dropped 7 bases, with 15 bases sitting between them. Germline CDR1 reads LNHDA; CDR2 reads SQIVND (reference sequence). The CDR3 runs to 13 residues. CDR3 region: CASSVTVNGEQYF. CDR3 nucleotide sequence: TGTGCCAGTAGTGTGACTGTCAATGGGGAGCAGTACTTC.

The chain joins TRBV5-1 to TRBJ2-1, with 16 positions matching TRBD2. J lost 9 bases, V lost 4 bases, and 7 bases had no gene match. The CDR3 consists of 16 residues. Per germline, CDR1 SGHRS and CDR2 YFSETQ. CDR3: CASSPGLAGGIGEQFF. The CDR3 DNA reads TGCGCCAGCAGCCCGGGACTAGCGGGAGGGATTGGTGAGCAGTTCTTC.

This rearrangement joins TRBV4-2 to TRBJ1-4; no firm D call. Germline V gene data show CDR1 as LGHNA and CDR2 as YNFKEQ. The CDR3 is 15 residues long. Trimming took 5 bases from V and 0 from J, leaving 10 bases between them. CDR3 DNA sequence: TGTGCCAGCAGCGTAAGAGGTGCAACTAATGAAAAACTGTTTTTT. Translated, it gives CASSVRGATNEKLFF.

The chain uses TRBV19 and TRBJ2-7, with 12 positions matching TRBD1. Unmatched junction bases numbered 6, after V lost 3 bases and J lost 6 bases. The length of the CDR3 is 15 residues. Per the germline V gene, CDR1 is LNHDA and CDR2 is SQIVND (reference sequence). CDR3 nucleotide sequence: TGTGCCAGTAGTATCCCCGGGACAGGGGGCAGCGAGCAGTACTTC. It encodes CASSIPGTGGSEQYF.

This clone was seen a single time. The V and J genes are TRBV29-1 and TRBJ2-1, with 10 bases that match TRBD2. The CDR3 totals 13 residues. Trimming cost V 7 bases and J 6 bases; bases outside gene matches: 6. Per germline, CDR1 SQVTM and CDR2 ANQGSEA. The CDR3 nucleotides read TGCAGCGGAGGACTAGCGGCCGGCAATGAGCAGTTCTTC. Protein sequence: CSGGLAAGNEQFF.

This clone occurred once. V and J are TRBV23-1 and TRBJ2-1; 14 positions agree with TRBD2. TRBV23-1 is classed as an ORF, of uncertain function. CDR3 length: 16 residues. V shed 11 bases, J shed 9 bases, and the junction held 15 bases outside the gene matches. CDR3: CAGLTSGRAVVLEQFF. CDR3 DNA: TGCGCCGGTCTGACTAGCGGGAGGGCCGTCGTTCTTGAGCAGTTCTTC.

This clone was detected only a few times. V and J are TRBV4-1 and TRBJ2-1, with unresolved D. Trimming removed 1 base at V and 7 bases at J, with 8 bases between. The CDR3 runs to 13 residues. Germline values: CDR1 MGHRA, CDR2 YSYEKL. CDR3 nucleotide sequence: TGCGCCAGCAGCCAAGTCTCGGTTAATGAGCAGTTCTTC. Translating it yields CASSQVSVNEQFF.